This TCR beta chain was identified in a study of blood T cell repertoires in COVID-19. Cohort placement rested on clinical history that participants reported themselves. The study counted Cohort 3 donors as recovered given two negative PCRs, clearance, or symptom resolution. The protocol was immunoSEQ multiplex PCR, while the TCRdb copy is restricted to in-frame clones and leaves out a portion. The sample lists about 440,000 clones; 90% were seen once. The CDR3 loop spans 15 amino acids. The germline gives CDR1 MGHRA, CDR2 YSYEKL. With 4 bases clipped from V and 4 bases from J, the junction kept 9 bases outside the gene matches.

This chain connects TRBV4-1 to TRBJ1-2, with 7 bases fitting TRBD1. The receptor's source is a man between 18 and 35 years old who had recovered from COVID-19. What was sequenced was PBMCs or T cells enriched from blood (not recorded which). The DNA of the CDR3 is TGCGCCAGCAGCCCCACGACAGGGATCGTCTATGGCTACACCTTC. It yields the protein CASSPTTGIVYGYTF.